This T cell receptor beta chain came from a study of T-cell reconstitution after alpha-beta-depleted transplantation in children. General observations from the study: Surviving recipient T cells and thymic progenitors underlay high day-60 TCRbeta diversity in some patients. It was newly produced T cells that mostly accounted for T-cell counts and diversity one year after transplant. Roughly two months post-transplant, alpha-beta T cells reportedly originated from several hundred graft clones that had expanded.

Worth noting for this clonotype: The target antigen is unknown.

Germline V gene data show CDR1 as DFQATT and CDR2 as SNEGSKA (reference sequence). Trimming stripped 7 bases from V and 1 base from J, with 7 bases between. The CDR3 covers 11 residues. Unique molecular identifiers were used in preparing the TCRbeta library. TCRdb redid the calling of the PCR reads with MiXCR, one entry per CDR3 protein. The table shows about 460,000 distinct CDR3 sequences, with about an eighth occurring only once. The sample was PBMCs, mostly from graft donor cells, taken 180 days after TCRalphabeta/CD19-depleted stem cell transplant. The V gene is TRBV20-1, the J gene TRBJ1-1; D is uncertain. This clonotype was sampled from a female patient between 2 and 15 years old who had a stem cell transplant for aplastic anemia, so the T cells may come from the graft donor. The CDR3 spells CSVKRNTEAFF. In DNA form, the CDR3 reads TGCAGTGTGAAGCGGAACACTGAAGCTTTCTTT.